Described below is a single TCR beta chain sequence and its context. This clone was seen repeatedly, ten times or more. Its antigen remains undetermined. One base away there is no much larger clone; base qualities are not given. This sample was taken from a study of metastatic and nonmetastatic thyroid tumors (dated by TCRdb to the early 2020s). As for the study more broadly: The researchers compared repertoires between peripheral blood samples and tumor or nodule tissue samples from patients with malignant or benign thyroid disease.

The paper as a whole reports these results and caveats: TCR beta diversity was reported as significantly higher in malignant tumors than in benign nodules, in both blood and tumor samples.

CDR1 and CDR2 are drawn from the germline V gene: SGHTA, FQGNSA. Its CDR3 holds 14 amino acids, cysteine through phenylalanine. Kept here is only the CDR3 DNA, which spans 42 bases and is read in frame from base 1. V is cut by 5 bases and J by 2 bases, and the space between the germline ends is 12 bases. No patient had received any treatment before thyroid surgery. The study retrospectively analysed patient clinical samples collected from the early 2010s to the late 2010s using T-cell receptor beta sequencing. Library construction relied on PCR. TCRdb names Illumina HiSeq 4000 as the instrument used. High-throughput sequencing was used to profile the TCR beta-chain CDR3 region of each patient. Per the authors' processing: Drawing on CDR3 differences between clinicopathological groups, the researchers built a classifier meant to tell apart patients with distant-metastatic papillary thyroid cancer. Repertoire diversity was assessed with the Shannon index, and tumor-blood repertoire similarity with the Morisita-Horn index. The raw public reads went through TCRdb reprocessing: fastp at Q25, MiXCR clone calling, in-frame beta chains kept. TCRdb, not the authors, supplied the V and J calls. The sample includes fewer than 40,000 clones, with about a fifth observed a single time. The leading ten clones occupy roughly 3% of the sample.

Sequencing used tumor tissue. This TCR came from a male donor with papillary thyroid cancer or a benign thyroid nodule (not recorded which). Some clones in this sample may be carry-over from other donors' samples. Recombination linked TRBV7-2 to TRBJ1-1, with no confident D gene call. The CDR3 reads CASSLSRGNTEAFF. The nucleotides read TGTGCCAGCAGCCTTAGCCGGGGTAACACTGAAGCTTTCTTT.